This TCR beta chain was obtained from a study of T-cell reconstitution after alpha-beta-depleted transplantation in children. Overall study findings and caveats: T-cell counts and diversity at one year post-transplant came mainly from newly produced T cells.

About this clonotype itself: No antigen is known for it.

This sample's TCRbeta library carried unique molecular identifier barcodes. Via MiXCR, TCRdb re-called the PCR reads, giving one row per CDR3 protein. The sample consists of about 140,000 distinct CDR3 sequences, about 8.8% of them appearing once. This CDR3 region has 16 residues. The V and J ends lost 6 bases and 12 bases respectively, with 27 bases between them. The germline V gene encodes CDR1 MDHEN and CDR2 SYDVKM. V gene TRBV28 combines with J gene TRBJ2-1, with D hard to call. Sequencing was performed on PBMCs, mostly from graft donor cells, taken 180 days after TCRalphabeta/CD19-depleted stem cell transplant. The source is a female patient between 2 and 15 years old who had a stem cell transplant for congenital amegakaryocytic thrombocytopenia, so the T cells may come from the graft donor. CDR3 region: CASSLPGGNKYRVQFF. Here the CDR3 DNA reads TGTGCCAGCAGCCTCCCGGGCGGAAATAAGTATAGAGTGCAGTTCTTC.